Listed here are 23 T cell receptor beta chains from one sample, sequenced in a study of T cells in localized non-small cell lung cancer. The assay was immunoSEQ multiplex PCR, and TCRdb's table has in-frame clones only and misses some. The data show 55,000 to 75,000 clones, 86% seen once. The sequences come from peripheral blood, collected before any cancer treatment. These receptors were obtained from a male donor older than 55 with stage III squamous cell lung carcinoma.

The chain uses TRBV7-2 and TRBJ2-3; 7 bases are a match to TRBD1. CDR3 length equals 15 residues. CDR1 and CDR2 (germline): SGHTA, FQGNSA. V gave up 5 bases and J gave up 2 bases; unmatched junction bases: 7. The CDR3 here is CASSATGTVTDTQYF. CDR3 nucleotide sequence: TGTGCCAGCAGCGCTACCGGGACAGTCACAGATACGCAGTATTTT.

The gene calls are TRBV6-6 and TRBJ2-7; D unresolved. This CDR3 is 13 amino acids long. Germline V gene data show CDR1 as MNHNY and CDR2 as SVGAGI (reference sequence). Deletions cut 2 bases from V and 7 bases from J, with 12 bases between. This CDR3 is CASSYRPAGEQYV. CDR3 nucleotide sequence: TGTGCCAGCAGTTACCGCCCAGCCGGGGAGCAGTACGTC.

J is TRBJ2-7 and V is TRBV6-1; 11 bases agree with TRBD1. V was pared by 6 bases and J by 5 bases, with 9 bases of the junction left unmatched. The CDR3 has 15 residues. Germline V CDR1 and CDR2: MNHNS, SASEGT. The CDR3 bases are TGTGCCAGCAGCTTAATAGGGACAGGGGGAGACGAGCAGTACGTC. Translated: CASSLIGTGGDEQYV.

As to this clone: This sample includes further DNA sequences coding for the same CDR3. The CDR3 loop is CASSFSDSTDTQYF. CDR3 DNA: TGCGCCAGCAGCTTCTCCGACTCCACAGATACGCAGTATTTT. The chain employs TRBV5-1 and TRBJ2-3; D is unresolved. V was clipped by 2 bases and J by 2 bases, with 9 bases between them. The CDR3 contains 14 residues. CDR1 is SGHRS and CDR2 is YFSETQ in the germline V gene.

The chain couples TRBV7-9 to TRBJ2-1; weak D call: TRBD1 (6 bases). This CDR3 is 16 amino acids long. V lost 5 bases, J lost 1 base, and 15 bases lay in between. Germline values: CDR1 SEHNR, CDR2 FQNEAQ (reference sequence). The DNA of the CDR3 is TGTGCCAGCAGCGCCCAACAGGGTATGTCCTACAATGAGCAGTTCTTC. It specifies CASSAQQGMSYNEQFF.

J is TRBJ2-2 and V is TRBV2, with 10 nucleotides matching TRBD1. V shed 6 bases and J 1 base; nucleotides not matched to a gene: 2. Germline V gene sequence: CDR1 SNHLY, CDR2 FYNNEI. This CDR3 contains 15 residues. CDR3 protein: CASSGTGVNTGELFF. CDR3 sequence (DNA): TGTGCCAGCAGCGGGACAGGGGTGAACACCGGGGAGCTGTTTTTT.

This clone has just a few counts. Written as DNA, the CDR3 is TGTGCCAGCTCACCACTCTACCGGGACGGAGAGACCCAGTACTTC. Translation gives CASSPLYRDGETQYF. The genes are TRBV18 and TRBJ2-5, with D possibly being TRBD1 or TRBD2 (5 bases each). The V gene lost 1 base and the J gene lost 4 bases, with 13 bases spanning the gap. The germline gives CDR1 KGHSH, CDR2 LQKENI. The CDR3 is 15 amino acids. The entire variable domain, with the rest obtained from reference TRBV18 and TRBJ2-5, is as follows: NAGVMQNPRHLVRRRGQEARLRCSPMKGHSHVYWYRQLPEEGLKFMVYLQKENIIDESGMPKERFSAEFPKEGPSILRIQQVVRGDSAAYFCASSPLYRDGETQYFGPGTRLLVL.

The rearrangement joins TRBV5-4 to TRBJ1-2; D is ambiguous. Trimming cost V 4 bases and J 7 bases, with 11 bases left between them. Germline V lookup: CDR1 SGHNT, CDR2 YYREEE (reference sequence). There are 12 residues in the CDR3. CDR3 sequence (DNA): TGTGCCAGCAGCAGCACCCGGAGTGGCTACACCTTC. The encoded protein is CASSSTRSGYTF.

The chain combines TRBV28 with TRBJ2-1, with TRBD1 matching 8 bases. The V gene's germline CDR1 is MDHEN and CDR2 SYDVKM. The CDR3 is 16 amino acids. After removal of 6 bases from V and 8 bases from J, the junction contained 15 bases not matched to a gene. CDR3 coding DNA: TGTGCCAGCAGAAGCAGGCGCTCAGGGGGCTTGGATGAGCAGTTCTTC. Translation: CASRSRRSGGLDEQFF.

V and J are TRBV7-8 and TRBJ2-1, with TRBD1 identical over 9 bases. Germline CDR1 reads SGHVS; CDR2 reads FQNEAQ. V was pared by 3 bases and J by 8 bases, with 8 bases of the junction left unmatched. The CDR3 spans 15 residues. Written as DNA, the CDR3 is TGTGCCAGCAGCTTTTTCACAGGGGGCAAGGATGAGCAGTTCTTC. This sequence encodes CASSFFTGGKDEQFF.

The genes are TRBV30 and TRBJ2-3; D not resolved. V was cut by 2 bases and J by 0 bases, with 12 bases left in between. The germline V gene encodes CDR1 GTSNPN and CDR2 SVGIG (reference sequence). The CDR3 has 15 residues. This chain's CDR3 is CAWSPLAPSTDTQYF. CDR3 sequence (DNA): TGTGCCTGGAGTCCCCTGGCCCCTAGCACAGATACGCAGTATTTT. The full variable domain, its missing parts supplied by reference TRBV30 and TRBJ2-3, is SQTIHQWPATLVQPVGSPLSLECTVEGTSNPNLYWYRQAAGRGLQLLFYSVGIGQISSEVPQNLSASRPQDRQFILSSKKLLLSDSGFYLCAWSPLAPSTDTQYFGPGTRLTVL.

CDR3 in amino acids: CAISGGQGYNEQFF. The CDR3 region has the DNA TGTGCCATCAGTGGAGGACAGGGGTACAATGAGCAGTTCTTC. The J gene is TRBJ2-1, the V gene TRBV10-3; 9 positions match TRBD1. The CDR3 spans 14 residues. V lost 4 bases and J lost 4; bases outside the gene matches: 2. Germline V gene lookup returns CDR1 ENHRY and CDR2 SYGVKD.

This clone was detected once. V gene TRBV29-1 combines with J gene TRBJ2-2, with TRBD2 as a possible D gene (6 bases). The CDR3 covers 14 residues. CDR1 is SQVTM and CDR2 is ANQGSEA in the germline V gene. V lost 7 bases, J lost 0 bases, and 12 bases lay in between. Here the CDR3 reads CSGGGRANTGELFF. In DNA, the CDR3 is TGCAGCGGGGGAGGCAGGGCGAACACCGGGGAGCTGTTTTTT.

The chain joins TRBV18 to TRBJ1-2; D not resolved. The germline V gene encodes CDR1 KGHSH and CDR2 LQKENI. Trimming shortened V by 0 bases and J by 0 bases, and 14 bases separated the two germline ends. This CDR3 spans 17 amino acids. CDR3 nucleotide sequence: TGTGCCAGCTCACCACCGGTGTGGCGAGAAACTAACTATGGCTACACCTTC. This gives the protein CASSPPVWRETNYGYTF.

This chain connects TRBV19 to TRBJ2-4; TRBD1 matches 8 bases. V trimming: 7 bases; J trimming: 1 base; junction bases outside the gene matches: 6. The CDR3 runs to 15 residues. Per the germline V gene, CDR1 is LNHDA and CDR2 is SQIVND (reference sequence). In DNA, the CDR3 is TGTGCCAGTACCCCAGGGGGCTGGGCCAAAAACATTCAGTACTTC. Residues: CASTPGGWAKNIQYF.

The rearrangement joins TRBV19 to TRBJ2-3; 9 bases agree with TRBD2. V lost 3 bases to trimming and J lost 6 bases; unmatched junction nucleotides: 10. From germline, CDR1 is LNHDA and CDR2 SQIVND (reference sequence). This CDR3 has 16 amino acids. The CDR3 is CASSMSAGGPSDTQYF. The CDR3 coding sequence is TGTGCCAGTAGTATGTCGGCGGGGGGGCCGTCGGATACGCAGTATTTT.

CDR3 amino acids: CASAGPAKNIQYF. The CDR3 DNA reads as TGTGCCAGCGCAGGACCAGCCAAAAACATTCAGTACTTC. The chain recombines TRBV28 with TRBJ2-4, with D unresolved. CDR1 is MDHEN and CDR2 is SYDVKM in the germline V gene. Trimming removed 8 bases from V and 0 bases from J, with 8 bases in between. CDR3 length: 13 amino acids.

V usage is TRBV5-4 and J usage is TRBJ2-3; TRBD1 might be the D (7 bases). The V gene lost 4 bases and the J gene lost 6 bases, with 12 bases spanning the gap. The CDR3 extends over 13 amino acids. The germline CDR1 and CDR2 sequences are SGHNT and YYREEE (reference sequence). This chain's CDR3 is CASSLTGRDTQYF. CDR3 sequence (DNA): TGTGCCAGCAGCCTGACAGGGAGGGATACGCAGTATTTT.

V is TRBV10-1 and J is TRBJ2-2, with a possible D match to TRBD2 (6 bases). There are 14 residues in the CDR3. Per germline, CDR1 WNHNN and CDR2 SYGVQD (reference sequence). V was pared by 0 bases and J by 8 bases, with 10 bases between. The CDR3 DNA follows: TGCGCCAGCAGTGAGTCCCGGGGACTTGGGGAGCTGTTTTTT. It yields the protein CASSESRGLGELFF.

DNA for the CDR3: TGCAGCGTTGTACAGGGGGCAACTAACACCGGGGAGCTGTTTTTT. It yields the protein CSVVQGATNTGELFF. J is TRBJ2-2 and V is TRBV29-1; 9 bases fit TRBD1. This CDR3 spans 15 amino acids. V was clipped by 4 bases and J by 2 bases; unmatched bases: 5. From germline, CDR1 is SQVTM and CDR2 ANQGSEA.

The rearrangement links TRBV29-1 to TRBJ2-2; no reliable D call. Between the trimmed V and J ends, which lost 6 bases and 0 bases, there was a span of 17 bases. The CDR3 runs to 16 residues. Germline-derived CDR1 and CDR2 are SQVTM and ANQGSEA. The CDR3 region has the DNA TGCAGCGTCCTACACGAAGGAGTCTCGAACACCGGGGAGCTGTTTTTT. Its translation: CSVLHEGVSNTGELFF.

The chain is built from TRBV4-1 and TRBJ1-5, with D perhaps matching TRBD1 (6 bases). CDR1 is MGHRA and CDR2 is YSYEKL in the germline V gene. The CDR3 spans 15 residues. Between the trimmed V and J ends, which lost 3 bases and 6 bases, there was a span of 15 bases. The CDR3 is CASSQGHGRSQPQHF. The CDR3 DNA is TGCGCCAGCAGCCAGGGACATGGAAGGAGTCAGCCCCAGCATTTT.

This clone was counted a single time. This sequence joins TRBV7-7 and TRBJ2-7; tentatively, D is TRBD2 (5 bases). Trimming took off 2 bases at V and 6 bases at J, with 14 bases between the two ends. The CDR3 loop spans 14 amino acids. Germline values: CDR1 SSHAT, CDR2 FNYEAQ (reference sequence). The CDR3 DNA reads as TGTGCCAGCAGCTTACTTGCCGGGGTGGCCGAGCAGTACTTC. Translating it yields CASSLLAGVAEQYF.